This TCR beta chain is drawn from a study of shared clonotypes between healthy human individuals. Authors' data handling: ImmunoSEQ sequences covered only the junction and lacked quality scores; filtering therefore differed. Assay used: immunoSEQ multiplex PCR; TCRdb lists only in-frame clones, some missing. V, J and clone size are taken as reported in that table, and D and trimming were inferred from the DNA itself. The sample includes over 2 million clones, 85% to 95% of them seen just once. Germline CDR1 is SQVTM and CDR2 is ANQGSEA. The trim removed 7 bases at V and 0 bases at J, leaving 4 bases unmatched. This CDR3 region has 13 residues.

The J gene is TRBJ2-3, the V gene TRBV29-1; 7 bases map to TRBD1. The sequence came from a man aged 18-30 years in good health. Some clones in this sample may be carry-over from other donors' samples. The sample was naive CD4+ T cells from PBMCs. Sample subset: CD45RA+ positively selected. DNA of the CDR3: TGCAGCGCTCGGGACAGAAGCACAGATACGCAGTATTTT. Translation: CSARDRSTDTQYF.